A selection of T cell receptor beta chains follows, all from one sample in a study of brain T cells in children with intractable seizures. Clones were sequenced by immunoSEQ multiplex PCR, and TCRdb holds only the in-frame ones, with some missing. The profile shows 110,000 or so clones, approximately 94% of them singletons. This specimen consisted of peripheral blood, obtained at surgery. The receptors were gathered from a boy under two years old with hemimegalencephaly and intractable seizures. CDR3s include the opening cysteine and the closing phenylalanine or tryptophan. A D gene is named only where the DNA matches it firmly. Only some rows state a clone size, as once, few, many or a class for expanded clones.

d_call clone_size j_call v_call cdr3_nt cdr3_aa
NA NA TRBJ2-1 TRBV7-9 TGTGCCAGCAGCGATTACCAGCAGTTCTTC CASSDYQQFF
TRBD2 NA TRBJ2-1 TRBV2 TGTGCCAGCAGGGGGGGTGGGACTAGCGGGAAATTTTACTCCTACAATGAGCAGTTCTTC CASRGGGTSGKFYSYNEQFF
TRBD1 NA TRBJ1-5 TRBV30 TGTGCCTGGAGTGGCGGGACAGCAAATCAGCCCCAGCATTTT CAWSGGTANQPQHF
NA NA TRBJ1-6 TRBV28 TGTGCCAGCACCCGAGGGACACCCCTCCACTTT CASTRGTPLHF
TRBD1 NA TRBJ1-2 TRBV28 TGTGCCAGCAGTTCCGGTGTACAGGGGTATGGCTACACCTTC CASSSGVQGYGYTF
TRBD1 few TRBJ1-6 TRBV19 TGTGCCAGTAGCCAAGGGGGACAGTCCCTCCACTTT CASSQGGQSLHF
NA NA TRBJ1-1 TRBV18 TGTGCCAGCTCAGGTAACAGGAACACTGAAGCTTTCTTT CASSGNRNTEAFF
TRBD1 NA TRBJ2-1 TRBV6-5 TGTGCCAGCAGTAGGGACAGGCTGGGTGAGCAGTTCTTC CASSRDRLGEQFF
TRBD1 NA TRBJ2-7 TRBV19 TGTGCCAGTAGTATACCAGGGGACAGGTCCTACGAGCAGTACTTC CASSIPGDRSYEQYF
NA NA TRBJ2-2 TRBV27 TGTGCCAGCAGTTTCGCCAGGACGGAGGTCGGGGAGCTGTTTTTT CASSFARTEVGELFF
TRBD2 NA TRBJ2-7 TRBV6-6 TGTGCCAGCAGTCACGGACTAGCGGGAGCGATACCCTACGAGCAGTACTTC CASSHGLAGAIPYEQYF
NA NA TRBJ2-1 TRBV19 TGTGCCAGTAGCGGTAATGAGCAGTTCTTC CASSGNEQFF
TRBD2 NA TRBJ2-7 TRBV29-1 TGCAGCGTCCTCCCTAGCGGGAGGACCTACGAGCAGTACTTC CSVLPSGRTYEQYF
NA NA TRBJ2-5 TRBV6-5 TGTGCCAGCATACCCGGGGGGCCGGGGGAGACCCAGTACTTC CASIPGGPGETQYF
NA NA TRBJ2-3 TRBV5-1 TGCGCCAGCAGCTTGACAGATACGCAGTATTTT CASSLTDTQYF
TRBD1 once TRBJ1-4 TRBV5-5 TGTGCCAGCAGGTTGCAGGGGGTAGCTAATGAAAAACTGTTTTTT CASRLQGVANEKLFF
NA NA TRBJ1-5 TRBV7-3 TGTGCCAGCAGCTTGTTAACATCAGGGGCATATCAGCCCCAGCATTTT CASSLLTSGAYQPQHF
NA NA TRBJ2-5 TRBV7-6 TGTGCCAGCAGCTTAGCTCGTTCGGGGGAGACCCAGTACTTC CASSLARSGETQYF
TRBD1 NA TRBJ2-7 TRBV10-1 TGCGCCAGCAGTTCACAGGGGGCTAGGGACGAGCAGTACTTC CASSSQGARDEQYF
NA NA TRBJ1-6 TRBV9 TGTGCCAGCAGCATAGGGCGGGATTCACCCCTCCACTTT CASSIGRDSPLHF
NA NA TRBJ2-1 TRBV28 TGTGCCAGCAAACAGGGAGGCCCCCTCGGCGATGAGCAGTTCTTC CASKQGGPLGDEQFF
TRBD1 NA TRBJ2-5 TRBV3-1/TRBV3-2 TGTGCCAGCAGCCAAGGGACGACAGGGCTTGAGACCCAGTACTTC CASSQGTTGLETQYF
TRBD2 NA TRBJ2-5 TRBV15 TGTGCCACCAGCAACCATCCGACTAGCGAGGGTCGGGAGACCCAGTACTTC CATSNHPTSEGRETQYF
NA once TRBJ1-6 TRBV5-5 TGTGCCAGCAGCTCCGACGACTATAATTCACCCCTCCACTTT CASSSDDYNSPLHF
NA NA TRBJ1-2 TRBV3-1/TRBV3-2 TGTGCCAGCAGCCGACGCGTGCCGGGCCCGCTAGCTAACTATGGCTACACCTTC CASSRRVPGPLANYGYTF
NA NA TRBJ2-7 TRBV6-5 TGTGCCAGCAGTAAAAATAGCGGTCCCTACGAGCAGTACTTC CASSKNSGPYEQYF
NA NA TRBJ2-1 TRBV13 TGTGCCAGCAGCAGTTGGGGGGATGAGCAGTTCTTC CASSSWGDEQFF
TRBD1 NA TRBJ1-2 TRBV7-9 TGTGCCAGCAGCTCAGGGGGCTATGGCTACACCTTC CASSSGGYGYTF
TRBD2 NA TRBJ2-1 TRBV5-1 TGCGCCAGCAGTACCGGGACTAGCGGGAGTTTGATCCGGGACAATGAGCAGTTCTTC CASSTGTSGSLIRDNEQFF
NA NA TRBJ2-5 TRBV12-3/TRBV12-4 TGTGCCAGCACCCCCGACGAACAAGAGACCCAGTACTTC CASTPDEQETQYF
NA NA TRBJ1-5 TRBV12-3/TRBV12-4 TGTGCCAGCAAGGGACCGAGCAATCAGCCCCAGCATTTT CASKGPSNQPQHF
TRBD1 NA TRBJ2-5 TRBV7-2 TGTGCCAGCAGCTTAGCGCCGACAGGGGCGGTCCCGGGGGAGACCCAGTACTTC CASSLAPTGAVPGETQYF
NA NA TRBJ1-1 TRBV15 TGTGCCACCAGCAGAGCCAAAGAGGTAAATGAAGCTTTCTTT CATSRAKEVNEAFF